This TCR beta chain was retrieved from a study of T cell responses to AZD1222 COVID-19 vaccine. The CDR3 length is 12 residues. The germline gives CDR1 SGHRS, CDR2 YFSETQ. The V and J ends lost 0 bases and 8 bases respectively, with 7 bases between them. A word on this clone: Its antigen is unknown.

Overall study findings and caveats: White British people made up most donors, females outnumbered males, and clonal diversity was possibly underestimated. Variant regions that are unmutated are reportedly the target of nearly half of spike-specific TCRs. Researchers report vaccine-associated CD4 TCRs spanning spike, with dominance at 160-218 and 743-854.

Data came from immunoSEQ multiplex PCR; TCRdb stores just in-frame clones and leaves some out. The sample holds 140,000 to 150,000 clones; more than 85% are singletons and the top ten take 1.1% to 1.5%. This rearrangement joins TRBV5-1 to TRBJ2-3; unclear D gene. The clonotype was recovered from an adult in good health. Sample: peripheral blood, taken on day 0 of AZD1222 vaccination. The CDR3: CASSLAEGTQYF. CDR3 nucleotide sequence: TGCGCCAGCAGCTTGGCGGAAGGTACGCAGTATTTT.